This note documents a single TCR beta chain sequence. This sample is part of a study of technical replicates of blood from several donors. The data were produced by immunoSEQ multiplex PCR, yet TCRdb's version contains in-frame clones alone and is incomplete. The table includes approximately 75,000 clones, about 81% detected once. Sequences were obtained from PBMCs. This receptor was identified in a human donor in good health. Some clones in this sample may be carry-over from other donors' samples.

CDR3 protein: CAWSGKRLRQALPAANEQFF. The CDR3 region has the DNA TGTGCCTGGAGTGGAAAAAGACTTCGACAGGCCCTCCCCGCCGCCAATGAGCAGTTCTTC. The chain combines TRBV30 with TRBJ2-1; possibly TRBD1 for D (6 bases). CDR1 and CDR2 (germline): GTSNPN, SVGIG (reference sequence). Trimming removed 1 base from V and 6 bases from J, with 31 bases in between. The CDR3 length is 20 residues.